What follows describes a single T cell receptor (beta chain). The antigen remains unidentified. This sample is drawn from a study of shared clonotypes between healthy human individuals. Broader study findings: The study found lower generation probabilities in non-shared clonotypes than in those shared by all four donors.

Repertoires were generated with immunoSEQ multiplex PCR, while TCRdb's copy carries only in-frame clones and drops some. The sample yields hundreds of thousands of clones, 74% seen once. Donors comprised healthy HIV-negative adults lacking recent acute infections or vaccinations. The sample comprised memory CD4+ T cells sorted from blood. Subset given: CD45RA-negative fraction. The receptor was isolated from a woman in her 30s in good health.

The chain's CDR3 is CASSSTGQAYYGYTF. The CDR3 DNA reads as TGTGCCAGCAGCTCCACGGGACAGGCCTACTATGGCTACACCTTC. The chain links TRBV5-4 to TRBJ1-2; 8 nucleotides match TRBD1. Germline lookup yields CDR1 SGHNT and CDR2 YYREEE (reference sequence). The V segment lost 3 bases and the J segment 3 bases; nucleotides outside the gene matches: 7. The CDR3 covers 15 residues.